This note documents a single T cell receptor (beta chain) sequence. The sample originates from a study of T cell responses to AZD1222 COVID-19 vaccine. CDR3 size: 14 residues. J gave up 6 bases and V 5 bases, and 8 bases lay outside the gene matches. Germline V gene lookup returns CDR1 SGHTA and CDR2 FQGNSA. Researchers grouped second doses given at about 4 or about 12 weeks into one pool. Using immunoSEQ multiplex PCR, the repertoire was profiled, and TCRdb retains in-frame clones only, with some absent. The table lists around 270,000 clones, 90% to 95% of them singletons. The chain is built from TRBV7-2 and TRBJ1-2; 8 bases match TRBD1. The sample in question was peripheral blood, obtained 28 days after the second AZD1222 dose. This sequence was found in an adult who received the AZD1222 COVID-19 vaccine. The CDR3 DNA sequence: TGTGCCAGCAGCCTCCGCAGGGGGCAGGATGGCTACACCTTC. Translation: CASSLRRGQDGYTF.